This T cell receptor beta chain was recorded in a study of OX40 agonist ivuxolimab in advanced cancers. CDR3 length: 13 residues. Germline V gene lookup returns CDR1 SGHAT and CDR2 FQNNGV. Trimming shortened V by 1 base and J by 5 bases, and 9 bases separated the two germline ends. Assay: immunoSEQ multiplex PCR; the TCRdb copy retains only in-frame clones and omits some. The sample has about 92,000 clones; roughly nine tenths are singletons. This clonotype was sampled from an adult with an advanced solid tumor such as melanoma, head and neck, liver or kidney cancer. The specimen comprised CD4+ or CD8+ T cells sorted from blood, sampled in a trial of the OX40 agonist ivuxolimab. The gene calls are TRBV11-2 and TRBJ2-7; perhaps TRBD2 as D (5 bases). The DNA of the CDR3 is TGTGCCAGCAGCTTAGGCCCCGGGGACGAGCAGTACTTC. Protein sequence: CASSLGPGDEQYF. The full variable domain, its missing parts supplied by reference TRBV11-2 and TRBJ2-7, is EAGVAQSPRYKIIEKRQSVAFWCNPISGHATLYWYQQILGQGPKLLIQFQNNGVVDDSQLPKDRFSAERLKGVDSTLKIQPAKLEDSAVYLCASSLGPGDEQYFGPGTRLTVT.